This is a list of T cell receptor beta chains from one sample in a study of cytomegalovirus exposure and HLA in healthy donors. Only in-frame clones appear in the TCRdb table, and some are missing; sequencing was by immunoSEQ multiplex PCR. Found here are tens of thousands of clones, 79% of them singletons; the top ten hold roughly a fifth. Sequences were obtained from PBMCs. All receptors come from a woman in her thirties or forties in good health and CMV-seropositive. Both conserved end residues are part of each CDR3. A D gene is named only where the DNA matches it firmly. Some rows have no size entry. The others give once, few or many, or a class for an expanded clone.

J gene,clone size,V gene,D gene,CDR3 protein,CDR3 DNA
TRBJ2-3,.,TRBV7-6,TRBD2,CASKSSGNTDTQYF,TGTGCCAGCAAATCTAGCGGGAACACAGATACGCAGTATTTT
TRBJ1-6,.,TRBV21-1,.,CASSKSLGLGVQNNSPLHF,TGTGCCAGCAGCAAAAGTTTAGGCTTAGGGGTACAGAATAATTCACCCCTCCACTTT
TRBJ2-7,.,TRBV5-1,TRBD2,CASSLGGGSRHYEQYF,TGCGCCAGCAGCTTGGGGGGCGGGAGTAGACACTACGAGCAGTACTTC
TRBJ2-7,once,TRBV2,.,CASNRQESYEQYF,TGTGCCAGCAACCGACAGGAGTCCTACGAGCAGTACTTC
TRBJ2-5,.,TRBV7-2,.,CASSRSGFGETQYF,TGTGCCAGCAGCAGATCGGGGTTCGGAGAGACCCAGTACTTC
TRBJ2-1,.,TRBV19,.,CASSMGGGVGVNEQFF,TGTGCCAGTAGTATGGGAGGGGGGGTAGGTGTCAATGAGCAGTTCTTC
TRBJ2-6,.,TRBV5-6,.,CASSLGEVRHSGANVLTF,TGTGCCAGCAGCTTGGGGGAGGTACGGCACTCTGGGGCCAACGTCCTGACTTTC
TRBJ2-7,few,TRBV29-1,TRBD2,CSVAAGVLDSEAEQYF,TGCAGCGTTGCGGCGGGAGTACTTGACAGCGAGGCCGAGCAGTACTTC
TRBJ2-7,.,TRBV6-1,TRBD2,CASRGTSQYEQYF,TGTGCCAGCAGAGGGACTAGCCAATACGAGCAGTACTTC
TRBJ2-2,.,TRBV28,TRBD2,CASGTSGTGELFF,TGTGCCAGCGGGACTAGTGGTACCGGGGAGCTGTTTTTT
TRBJ2-1,.,TRBV6-6,.,CASSLGHRNEQFF,TGTGCCAGCAGCCTGGGCCATCGCAATGAGCAGTTCTTC
TRBJ2-7,.,TRBV4-1,.,CASSQAWTMGYEQYF,TGCGCCAGCAGCCAAGCATGGACTATGGGCTACGAGCAGTACTTC
TRBJ2-3,once,TRBV30,.,CAWRNRGTDTQYF,TGTGCCTGGAGGAACAGGGGCACAGATACGCAGTATTTT
TRBJ2-6,.,TRBV2,.,CASSDTRAGANVLTF,TGTGCCAGCAGTGACACCAGGGCTGGGGCCAACGTCCTGACTTTC
TRBJ1-1,.,TRBV28,TRBD1,CASRTGQGRNTEAFF,TGTGCCAGCAGAACCGGACAGGGGAGGAACACTGAAGCTTTCTTT
TRBJ1-1,.,TRBV28,TRBD1,CASRSQGGNTEAFF,TGTGCCAGCAGAAGTCAGGGGGGGAACACTGAAGCTTTCTTT
TRBJ2-1,.,TRBV6-6,TRBD2,CASSRAGGLGEQFF,TGTGCCAGCAGCCGGGCGGGGGGGCTTGGTGAGCAGTTCTTC
TRBJ1-5,.,TRBV28,.,CASSSLGLSNQPQHF,TGTGCCAGCAGTTCCCTTGGACTCAGCAATCAGCCCCAGCATTTT
TRBJ2-6,.,TRBV30,TRBD2,CAWSVRTSGTKIGANVLTF,TGTGCCTGGAGTGTACGGACTAGCGGGACGAAGATTGGGGCCAACGTCCTGACTTTC
TRBJ2-3,.,TRBV9,.,CASSVAQAQDTQYF,TGTGCCAGCAGCGTAGCCCAGGCCCAAGATACGCAGTATTTT
TRBJ2-3,once,TRBV9,TRBD1,CASSVGLGQRSTDTQYF,TGTGCCAGCAGCGTAGGGTTGGGACAGCGTAGCACAGATACGCAGTATTTT
TRBJ2-1,.,TRBV29-1,TRBD2,CRAGDSRNEQFF,TGCAGGGCGGGAGACTCCAGAAATGAGCAGTTCTTC
TRBJ2-7,.,TRBV28,TRBD1,CASKRTGRGEQYF,TGTGCCAGCAAAAGGACAGGGCGGGGAGAGCAGTACTTC
TRBJ1-6,once,TRBV6-1,.,CASSVQGDLNSPLHF,TGTGCCAGCAGTGTACAGGGTGATTTAAATTCACCCCTCCACTTT
TRBJ1-5,.,TRBV19,TRBD1,CASRPRDRGDNQPQHF,TGTGCCAGTAGGCCCCGGGACAGGGGAGACAATCAGCCCCAGCATTTT
TRBJ1-2,.,TRBV5-6,TRBD1,CASSVWDRVYGYTF,TGTGCCAGCAGCGTCTGGGACAGGGTGTATGGCTACACCTTC
TRBJ1-6,.,TRBV6-1,TRBD1,CASSEAVPTGSRSPLHF,TGTGCCAGCAGTGAAGCGGTGCCGACAGGGTCTCGTTCACCCCTCCACTTT
TRBJ1-1,.,TRBV6-6,.,CASSYAGRNTEAFF,TGTGCCAGCAGTTACGCAGGTCGGAACACTGAAGCTTTCTTT
TRBJ2-1,.,TRBV25-1,.,CASSAETGTFYNEQFF,TGTGCCAGCAGTGCTGAAACCGGGACATTCTACAATGAGCAGTTCTTC
TRBJ1-1,.,TRBV5-1,TRBD1,CASRQGLNTEAFF,TGCGCCAGCCGACAGGGTTTGAACACTGAAGCTTTCTTT
TRBJ1-1,.,TRBV5-6,.,CASTGAGGLMNTEAFF,TGTGCCAGCACCGGGGCGGGGGGATTAATGAACACTGAAGCTTTCTTT
TRBJ2-7,.,TRBV6-1,TRBD2,CASSPGGLKGYEQYF,TGTGCCAGCAGTCCCGGGGGGTTAAAGGGATACGAGCAGTACTTC
TRBJ2-1,.,TRBV9,TRBD2,CASSPGGSGPNEQFF,TGTGCCAGCAGCCCGGGGGGTAGCGGCCCCAATGAGCAGTTCTTC
TRBJ2-7,.,TRBV29-1,TRBD1,CSVLTGGAGEQYF,TGCAGCGTCCTGACAGGGGGCGCGGGCGAGCAGTACTTC
TRBJ2-5,.,TRBV7-9,TRBD2,CASSEQRGLETQYF,TGTGCCAGCAGCGAGCAGCGGGGTTTGGAGACCCAGTACTTC
TRBJ1-1,.,TRBV6-6,.,CASSYSIRDGGTEAFF,TGTGCCAGCAGTTACTCGATTAGGGATGGAGGGACTGAAGCTTTCTTT
TRBJ2-2,.,TRBV7-5,.,CVRTPPWGQNTGELFF,TGTGTCAGAACCCCTCCTTGGGGACAGAACACCGGGGAGCTGTTTTTT
TRBJ1-4,.,TRBV27,.,CASLGRGREKLFF,TGTGCCAGCCTTGGACGGGGTCGAGAAAAACTGTTTTTT
TRBJ2-6,.,TRBV5-1,.,CASSSASSGANVLTF,TGCGCCAGCAGCTCCGCTAGCTCTGGGGCCAACGTCCTGACTTTC
TRBJ1-1,once,TRBV2,TRBD1,CASRGDRVNTEAFF,TGTGCCAGCAGGGGCGACAGGGTGAACACTGAAGCTTTCTTT
TRBJ1-1,.,TRBV28,.,CASRPGQRNTEAFF,TGTGCCAGCAGACCGGGACAAAGAAACACTGAAGCTTTCTTT
TRBJ1-5,few,TRBV2,.,CASSGGGRGGPQHF,TGTGCCAGCAGTGGTGGGGGGAGGGGTGGGCCCCAGCATTTT
TRBJ1-5,.,TRBV28,.,CASSFLSGGNGNQPQHF,TGTGCCAGCAGTTTCCTGTCGGGAGGGAACGGCAATCAGCCCCAGCATTTT
TRBJ2-2,few,TRBV7-3,.,CASSLTGHKSGELFF,TGTGCCAGCAGCTTAACTGGCCATAAGTCCGGGGAGCTGTTTTTT
TRBJ2-1,.,TRBV2,.,CASSRQDYNEQFF,TGTGCCAGCAGCAGGCAAGACTACAATGAGCAGTTCTTC
TRBJ2-3,.,TRBV28,TRBD2,CASSFSGLAHTDTQYF,TGTGCCAGCAGTTTTAGCGGACTAGCGCACACAGATACGCAGTATTTT
TRBJ2-2,.,TRBV27,.,CASSRFRGTGELFF,TGTGCCAGCAGCCGTTTCCGGGGGACCGGGGAGCTGTTTTTT
TRBJ1-2,.,TRBV18,TRBD1,CASSPQNGQGGYGYTF,TGTGCCAGCTCGCCGCAAAACGGACAGGGGGGCTATGGCTACACCTTC
TRBJ2-3,.,TRBV5-1,TRBD1,CASSLIGFGDRGTDTQYF,TGCGCCAGCAGCTTAATCGGTTTTGGGGACAGGGGAACAGATACGCAGTATTTT
TRBJ1-4,.,TRBV30,.,CAWSVLGGGEKLFF,TGTGCCTGGAGTGTACTGGGAGGGGGTGAAAAACTGTTTTTT
TRBJ2-7,once,TRBV7-8,TRBD2,CASTSSGSTYEQYF,TGTGCCAGCACCTCTAGCGGGAGTACCTACGAGCAGTACTTC
TRBJ2-5,.,TRBV18,TRBD1,CASSPYRQGSRETQYF,TGTGCCAGCTCACCATATCGACAGGGTAGTAGGGAGACCCAGTACTTC
TRBJ2-7,.,TRBV28,TRBD2,CASSSSGINYEQYF,TGTGCCAGCAGTTCTAGCGGGATAAACTACGAGCAGTACTTC
TRBJ2-1,.,TRBV2,.,CASYTALFSYNEQFF,TGTGCCAGCTATACCGCACTTTTCTCCTACAATGAGCAGTTCTTC
TRBJ1-1,few,TRBV5-1,.,CASSLTGTNTEAFF,TGCGCCAGCAGCTTGACAGGTACGAACACTGAAGCTTTCTTT
TRBJ2-5,.,TRBV5-6,TRBD2,CASSSWGASGEETQYF,TGTGCCAGCAGCTCCTGGGGGGCTAGCGGGGAAGAGACCCAGTACTTC
TRBJ1-6,few,TRBV5-4,TRBD1,CASSLAQGVVDSPLHF,TGTGCCAGCAGCTTGGCTCAGGGGGTGGTAGATTCACCCCTCCACTTT